Listed below are T cell receptor beta chains from one sample, sequenced in a study of blood T cell repertoires in COVID-19. The assay was immunoSEQ multiplex PCR, and TCRdb's table has in-frame clones only and misses some. Seen here are about 180,000 clones, approximately 78% observed once, and the top ten hold around 11%. The sample comprised peripheral blood. The origin of the receptors is an elderly woman with COVID-19, enrolled during active disease. The CDR3 runs from the conserved cysteine through the conserved F or W. Each record gives: clone size, V gene, J gene, D gene, CDR3 DNA, CDR3 protein. D genes are given only for firm matches. Clone sizes are given selectively: once, few, many, or a class where the clone is expanded.

.	TRBV2	TRBJ2-3	TRBD2	TGTGCCAGCAGATCAGGGACTAGGAAACATACGCAGTATTTT	CASRSGTRKHTQYF
.	TRBV12-5	TRBJ2-5	.	TGTGCTAGTGGCCCGTGGGCCCAAGAGACCCAGTACTTC	CASGPWAQETQYF
.	TRBV28	TRBJ2-2	TRBD2	TGTGCCAGCAGGACGCTAGCGGGAGTAAACACCGGGGAGCTGTTTTTT	CASRTLAGVNTGELFF
.	TRBV7-2	TRBJ1-2	.	TGTGCCAGCAGTCGACGAGGAGGGGTGGGAGGTGGCTACACCTTC	CASSRRGGVGGGYTF
.	TRBV29-1	TRBJ2-1	TRBD2	TGCAGCGCCGCGGGACTAGCGGGAGGTCTTTACAATGAGCAGTTCTTC	CSAAGLAGGLYNEQFF
.	TRBV4-3	TRBJ2-7	TRBD1	TGCGCCAGCAGCCAAGCTGACAGGGGGACCTACGAGCAGTACTTC	CASSQADRGTYEQYF
.	TRBV3-1/TRBV3-2	TRBJ2-7	TRBD2	TGTGCCAGCAGCCAAGAACTAGCGGGAGGGCCGGTCCACGAGCAGTACTTC	CASSQELAGGPVHEQYF
.	TRBV29-1	TRBJ2-1	TRBD2	TGCAGCGTGGGGAGGGCCGGGACTAGCCTGGATGAGCAGTTCTTC	CSVGRAGTSLDEQFF
.	TRBV5-1	TRBJ1-2	TRBD1	TGCGCCAGCAGCGTGGACAGGCGTAGCTATGGCTACACCTTC	CASSVDRRSYGYTF
few	TRBV28	TRBJ2-5	TRBD1	TGTGCCAGCAGTTTACCGTTGACAGGGGTCAGGCAAGAGACCCAGTACTTC	CASSLPLTGVRQETQYF
once	TRBV6-1	TRBJ1-5	TRBD1	TGTGCCAGCAGTGAAGTTTGGACAGGGGGGTGGACTAGCAATCAGCCCCAGCATTTT	CASSEVWTGGWTSNQPQHF
.	TRBV19	TRBJ1-2	TRBD1	TGTGCCAGTAGTACAGGGGGCGCTGACTATGGCTACACCTTC	CASSTGGADYGYTF
.	TRBV7-6	TRBJ1-2	TRBD1	TGTGCCAGCAGCTTATCTCCGACGGGACAGGGCTCGGGCTACACCTTC	CASSLSPTGQGSGYTF
.	TRBV5-1	TRBJ2-3	.	TGCGCCAGCAGCTTTACAGCAGATACGCAGTATTTT	CASSFTADTQYF
.	TRBV14	TRBJ2-3	TRBD2	TGTGCCAGCAGCCAAGAGACGGGAGGGGGAGCAGATACGCAGTATTTT	CASSQETGGGADTQYF
.	TRBV7-9	TRBJ1-3	.	TGTGCCAGCAGCCCGGCGAGGTCCTATGGAAACACCATATATTTT	CASSPARSYGNTIYF
.	TRBV5-4	TRBJ1-1	.	TGTGCCAGCAGCTTGGGACCGGGGAGTCAAACTGAAGCTTTCTTT	CASSLGPGSQTEAFF
.	TRBV7-8	TRBJ1-2	TRBD1	TGTGCCAGCAGCTGGGGACAGGGCCTAACTCTTAACTATGGCTACACCTTC	CASSWGQGLTLNYGYTF
once	TRBV30	TRBJ1-5	.	TGTGCCTGGAGCCCGGGGGACCCCTATTTCAATCAGCCCCAGCATTTT	CAWSPGDPYFNQPQHF
.	TRBV24-1	TRBJ2-2	.	TGTGCCACCAGTGCCAGCGACTTTAACACCGGGGAGCTGTTTTTT	CATSASDFNTGELFF
.	TRBV5-1	TRBJ1-1	TRBD1	TGCGCCAGCAGGTTCGGACAGGGCAGCACTGAAGCTTTCTTT	CASRFGQGSTEAFF
.	TRBV14	TRBJ1-3	TRBD1	TGTGCCAGCAGCCAAGCCCGACAGGGGAGGGGAAACACCATATATTTT	CASSQARQGRGNTIYF
.	TRBV2	TRBJ2-7	TRBD2	TGTGCCAGCATCTCCGGACTAGCGGGGACAAAGCAGTACTTC	CASISGLAGTKQYF